This T cell receptor beta chain was recovered during a study of T cells in Graves' hyperthyroidism and ophthalmopathy. Turning to the study itself: Before any treatment, at initial diagnosis, peripheral blood was collected.

This clonotype was detected ten times or more. Hyperthyroidism in the patients, aged 18 to 65, was newly diagnosed and under 2 months in duration. CDR3 length: 18 amino acids. V was clipped by 5 bases and J by 2 bases, with 22 bases between them. Using RNA transcripts as the source, TCR beta CDR3 regions were amplified. First-round RT-PCR with HTBI primers amplified the TCR CDR3 region. MiXCR, applied by TCRdb to the multiplex PCR reads, yields one record per CDR3 protein. The sample has around 420,000 distinct CDR3 sequences, approximately 14% seen once. The V call is TRBV12-3 or TRBV12-4, the J call TRBJ1-3; D might be TRBD1 (5 bases). This clonotype was sampled from a woman aged 18-29 years with Graves' hyperthyroidism. The material sequenced was blood. CDR3 in amino acids: CASSRPTGGPQTGNTIYF. The CDR3 bases are TGTGCCAGCAGTCGCCCCACAGGCGGGCCCCAAACTGGAAACACCATATATTTT.